These 10 T cell receptor beta chains share one sample of origin, sequenced in a study of cytomegalovirus exposure and HLA in healthy donors. 60 Vbeta and 13 Jbeta primers were used in PCR. Sequenced by immunoSEQ multiplex PCR; TCRdb stores in-frame clones only, minus some. The sample carries about 150,000 clones, approximately 78% recorded once. Specimen: PBMCs. The receptor source for this set is a woman aged 50 to 60 in good health and CMV-seropositive.

The V gene is TRBV20-1, the J gene TRBJ1-1; a possible D gene is TRBD1 (5 bases). This CDR3 has 11 amino acids. The germline V gene has CDR1 DFQATT and CDR2 SNEGSKA (reference sequence). Trimming stripped 6 bases from V and 5 bases from J, with 10 bases between. This CDR3 is CSAGGTTEAFF. The CDR3 DNA follows: TGCAGTGCGGGCGGGACTACTGAAGCTTTCTTT.

This clone was recorded once. The chain uses TRBV7-9 and TRBJ2-2; 8 nucleotides align to TRBD1. The ends lost 4 bases at V and 5 bases at J; junction bases unmatched: 9. The CDR3 sequence is 16 residues long. Germline V CDR1 and CDR2: SEHNR, FQNEAQ (reference sequence). CDR3 residues: CASSSNGQGPTGELFF. In DNA, the CDR3 is TGTGCCAGCAGCTCCAATGGACAGGGTCCGACCGGGGAGCTGTTTTTT.

This rearrangement joins TRBV5-5 to TRBJ1-5; the match to TRBD1 covers 9 bases. Losses at the gene ends were 3 bases for V and 6 bases for J; bases not matched to a gene: 13. Looked up from germline, CDR1 is SGHKS and CDR2 is YYEKEE (reference sequence). The CDR3 contains 17 residues. The CDR3 DNA sequence: TGTGCCAGCAGCTACACTCTACAGGGGGCAGGGGGTCAGCCCCAGCATTTT. Translation gives CASSYTLQGAGGQPQHF.

V gene TRBV7-9 combines with J gene TRBJ1-4, with D maybe TRBD1 (5 bases). Germline V lookup: CDR1 SEHNR, CDR2 FQNEAQ (reference sequence). This CDR3 contains 18 residues. V was pared by 1 base and J by 8 bases, with 23 bases between. Here the CDR3 DNA reads TGTGCCAGCAGCTTAGTGCAGACAGCAATTGACTCCGCGGAAAAACTGTTTTTT. It is translated as CASSLVQTAIDSAEKLFF. The full variable domain, rest sourced from reference TRBV7-9 and TRBJ1-4, is DTGVSQNPRHKITKRGQNVTFRCDPISEHNRLYWYRQTLGQGPEFLTYFQNEAQLEKSRLLSDRFSAERPKGSFSTLEIQRTEQGDSAMYLCASSLVQTAIDSAEKLFFGSGTQLSVL.

The chain joins TRBV11-2 to TRBJ2-7, with D possibly matching TRBD2 (6 bases). CDR1 and CDR2 (germline): SGHAT, FQNNGV. The germline V and J ends were trimmed by 0 bases and 3 bases, with 12 bases remaining between them. CDR3 size: 15 residues. CDR3 sequence reads: CASSLDFGGNYEQYF. In DNA, the CDR3 is TGTGCCAGCAGCTTAGATTTTGGGGGGAACTACGAGCAGTACTTC.

This clone came up once. V usage is TRBV12-5 and J usage is TRBJ1-3; unclear D gene. Germline V gives CDR1 LGHNT, CDR2 FRNRAP. Trimming removed 2 bases from V and 2 bases from J, with 4 bases in between. The CDR3 contains 13 residues. CDR3 sequence reads: CASGLIAGNTIYF. The CDR3 nucleotides are TGTGCTAGTGGTTTGATCGCTGGAAACACCATATATTTT.

With respect to this clone: This CDR3 is also generated by other DNA sequences in the sample. This chain links TRBV7-9 with TRBJ2-3; TRBD2 matches 7 bases. Germline V gene lookup returns CDR1 SEHNR and CDR2 FQNEAQ (reference sequence). Germline trimming cut 3 bases from V and 1 base from J; bases unmatched to any gene: 4. There are 15 residues in the CDR3. The chain's CDR3 is CASSFPTSGTDTQYF. CDR3 nucleotides: TGTGCCAGCAGCTTCCCCACTAGCGGCACAGATACGCAGTATTTT.

The V call is TRBV4-1, the J call TRBJ1-1, with a tentative D call TRBD1 (5 bases). The germline V and J ends were trimmed by 10 bases and 4 bases, with 19 bases remaining between them. This CDR3 contains 14 residues. The V gene's germline CDR1 is MGHRA and CDR2 YSYEKL. The CDR3 protein is CATHPGGQVTEAFF. The CDR3 DNA follows: TGCGCCACCCACCCCGGGGGTCAGGTCACTGAAGCTTTCTTT.

In this sample, this clone turned up a few times. The chain couples TRBV11-2 to TRBJ2-5, with TRBD1 identical over 7 bases. CDR3 length: 14 residues. Unmatched junction bases numbered 7, after V lost 5 bases and J lost 4 bases. From germline, CDR1 is SGHAT and CDR2 FQNNGV. This CDR3 reads CASSRDRVGETQYF. CDR3 bases: TGTGCCAGCAGCAGAGACAGGGTCGGAGAGACCCAGTACTTC.

The rearrangement links TRBV19 to TRBJ1-2, with a possible D match to TRBD1 (5 bases). V lost 4 bases and J 8 bases, leaving 14 bases between the germline ends. The CDR3 is 13 residues long. CDR1 is LNHDA and CDR2 is SQIVND in the germline V gene (reference sequence). CDR3 coding DNA: TGTGCCAGTAGTACCGGGACTGTCATAGGCTACACCTTC. This translates into CASSTGTVIGYTF. The whole variable domain, filled in from reference TRBV19 and TRBJ1-2, reads DGGITQSPKYLFRKEGQNVTLSCEQNLNHDAMYWYRQDPGQGLRLIYYSQIVNDFQKGDIAEGYSVSREKKESFPLTVTSAQKNPTAFYLCASSTGTVIGYTFGSGTRLTVV.